This entry lists 11 T cell receptor beta chains sequenced from one sample in a study of T cell responses to AZD1222 COVID-19 vaccine. Some clones are missing from TCRdb's copy, which holds only in-frame ones; the method was immunoSEQ multiplex PCR. The sample lists 130,000 to 150,000 clones, 82% occurring once. Sample: peripheral blood, taken on day 0 of MenACWY control vaccination. All receptors come from an adult in good health.

In its sample, this clone was seen once. The chain joins TRBV5-1 to TRBJ2-2; D may be TRBD1 or TRBD2 (5 bases each). Germline V gives CDR1 SGHRS, CDR2 YFSETQ. This CDR3 contains 16 residues. V gave up 4 bases and J gave up 0 bases, with 13 bases separating them. CDR3 sequence reads: CASSQMGRSNTGELFF. CDR3 coding DNA: TGCGCCAGCAGCCAAATGGGACGGTCGAACACCGGGGAGCTGTTTTTT.

The chain links TRBV4-1 to TRBJ1-5; 7 bases are a match to TRBD1. Germline CDR1 is MGHRA and CDR2 is YSYEKL. The CDR3 consists of 15 residues. The V segment lost 2 bases and the J segment 2 bases; nucleotides outside the gene matches: 3. The CDR3 bases are TGCGCCAGCAGCCAAAACACAGGGGGCAATCAGCCCCAGCATTTT. Translated: CASSQNTGGNQPQHF.

This rearrangement joins TRBV4-1 to TRBJ2-6; 9 bases map to TRBD1. The trim removed 1 base at V and 3 bases at J, leaving 4 bases unmatched. The CDR3 is 17 amino acids. The germline V gene has CDR1 MGHRA and CDR2 YSYEKL. The CDR3 reads CASSQGDRVGGANVLTF. The CDR3 nucleotides are TGCGCCAGCAGCCAAGGGGACAGGGTTGGTGGGGCCAACGTCCTGACTTTC.

The V and J genes are TRBV20-1 and TRBJ1-6, with D perhaps matching TRBD1 (5 bases). This CDR3 is built from 14 residues. Germline assignment: CDR1 DFQATT and CDR2 SNEGSKA (reference sequence). V shed 3 bases and J shed 6 bases, with 12 bases lying between them. The DNA for the CDR3 is TGCAGTGCTAGTGGGGCAACGGGTAATTCACCCCTCCACTTT. The encoded protein is CSASGATGNSPLHF.

The chain recombines TRBV7-9 with TRBJ1-6; D gene ambiguous. V dropped 7 bases and J dropped 9 bases, with 16 bases sitting between them. This CDR3 contains 14 residues. The germline CDR1 and CDR2 sequences are SEHNR and FQNEAQ (reference sequence). Written as DNA, the CDR3 is TGTGCCAGCAACCCCCCTAAGGTTTCTTCACCCCTCCACTTT. Amino acids: CASNPPKVSSPLHF.

The CDR3 sequence is CASSFRGTGANEQYF. The CDR3 bases are TGTGCCAGCAGCTTTAGGGGAACAGGGGCGAATGAGCAGTACTTC. The chain combines TRBV5-4 with TRBJ2-7; TRBD1 aligns across 7 bases. This CDR3 region has 15 residues. With 2 bases clipped from V and 7 bases from J, the junction kept 12 bases outside the gene matches. Germline values: CDR1 SGHNT, CDR2 YYREEE (reference sequence).

This chain joins TRBV9 and TRBJ1-3; 11 nucleotides agree with TRBD1. The CDR3 sequence is 18 residues long. V lost 0 bases to trimming and J lost 3 bases; unmatched junction nucleotides: 8. The germline V gene has CDR1 SGDLS and CDR2 YYNGEE. The chain's CDR3 is CASSVAPGQGAGGNTIYF. As DNA, the CDR3 is TGTGCCAGCAGCGTAGCCCCCGGACAGGGGGCAGGTGGAAACACCATATATTTT. Variable domain in full (rest from reference TRBV9 and TRBJ1-3): DSGVTQTPKHLITATGQRVTLRCSPRSGDLSVYWYQQSLDQGLQFLIQYYNGEERAKGNILERFSAQQFPDLHSELNLSSLELGDSALYFCASSVAPGQGAGGNTIYFGEGSWLTVV.

The rearrangement joins TRBV5-1 to TRBJ1-2; 8 nucleotides align to TRBD1. The CDR3 loop spans 12 amino acids. Germline values: CDR1 SGHRS, CDR2 YFSETQ. Trimming took 5 bases from V and 4 from J; bases not matched to a gene: 1. In DNA, the CDR3 is TGCGCCAGCAGGGGACAGGTCTATGGCTACACCTTC. Its translation is CASRGQVYGYTF.

This chain connects TRBV27 to TRBJ2-5; 9 positions match TRBD2. Germline V gene lookup returns CDR1 MNHEY and CDR2 SMNVEV (reference sequence). This CDR3 has 12 residues. Trimming cost V 8 bases and J 4 bases; bases outside gene matches: 2. The CDR3 reads CASHSGGETQYF. As DNA, the CDR3 is TGTGCCAGCCATAGCGGGGGAGAGACCCAGTACTTC.

The chain is built from TRBV23-1 and TRBJ2-5; D possibly corresponds to TRBD2 (5 bases). TRBV23-1 is an ORF for which the function is uncertain. CDR3 size: 12 residues. V was cut by 3 bases and J by 7 bases, with 9 bases left in between. In DNA form, the CDR3 reads TGCGCCAGCAGTCAGGGAGTGGGGACCCAGTACTTC. Encoded protein: CASSQGVGTQYF.

The chain recombines TRBV5-1 with TRBJ1-1, with TRBD1 matching over 11 bases. J gave up 1 base and V 4 bases, and 6 bases lay outside the gene matches. The CDR3 runs 16 residues. Germline V gives CDR1 SGHRS, CDR2 YFSETQ. In DNA form, the CDR3 reads TGCGCCAGCAGCCTTCGGACAGGGGGCCGGAACACTGAAGCTTTCTTT. It encodes CASSLRTGGRNTEAFF.